This T cell receptor beta chain was observed in a study of spatial heterogeneity in lung cancer. Specified time point: sample taken at primary tumor resection. Whole RNA obtained from tumor, nontumor lung or frozen PBMC underwent sequencing without sorting. Per the germline V gene, CDR1 is MDHEN and CDR2 is SYDVKM. CDR3 size: 14 residues. The ends lost 4 bases at V and 5 bases at J; junction bases unmatched: 6. TCRdb reprocessed the 5' RACE reads with MiXCR, giving one entry per CDR3 protein. The table shows about 85,000 distinct CDR3 sequences, with approximately 20% occurring only once. The table lists this clonotype with a few counts.

The specimen was PBMCs, collected at surgery. The chain joins TRBV28 to TRBJ2-5, with TRBD1 identical over 8 bases. The clonotype comes from a male donor with early-stage non-small cell lung cancer. The CDR3 protein is CASSSGQAEETQYF. The CDR3 coding sequence is TGTGCCAGCAGTTCGGGACAGGCTGAGGAGACCCAGTACTTC. The complete variable domain, with remaining parts taken from reference TRBV28 and TRBJ2-5, reads DVKVTQSSRYLVKRTGEKVFLECVQDMDHENMFWYRQDPGLGLRLIYFSYDVKMKEKGDIPEGYSVSREKKERFSLILESASTNQTSMYLCASSSGQAEETQYFGPGTRLLVL.